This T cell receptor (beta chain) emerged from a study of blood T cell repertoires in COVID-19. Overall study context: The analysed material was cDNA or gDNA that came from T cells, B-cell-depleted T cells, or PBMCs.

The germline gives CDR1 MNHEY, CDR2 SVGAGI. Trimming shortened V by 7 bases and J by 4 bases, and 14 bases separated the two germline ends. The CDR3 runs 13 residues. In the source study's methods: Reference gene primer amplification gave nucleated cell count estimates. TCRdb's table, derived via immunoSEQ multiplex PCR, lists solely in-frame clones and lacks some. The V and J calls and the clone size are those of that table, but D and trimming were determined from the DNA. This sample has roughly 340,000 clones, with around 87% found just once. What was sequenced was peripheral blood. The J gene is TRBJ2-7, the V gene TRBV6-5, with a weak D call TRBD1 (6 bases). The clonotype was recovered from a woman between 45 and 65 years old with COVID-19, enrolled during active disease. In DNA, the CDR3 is TGTGCCAGCAAACAGGGAAATGTTTACGAGCAGTACTTC. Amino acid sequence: CASKQGNVYEQYF.